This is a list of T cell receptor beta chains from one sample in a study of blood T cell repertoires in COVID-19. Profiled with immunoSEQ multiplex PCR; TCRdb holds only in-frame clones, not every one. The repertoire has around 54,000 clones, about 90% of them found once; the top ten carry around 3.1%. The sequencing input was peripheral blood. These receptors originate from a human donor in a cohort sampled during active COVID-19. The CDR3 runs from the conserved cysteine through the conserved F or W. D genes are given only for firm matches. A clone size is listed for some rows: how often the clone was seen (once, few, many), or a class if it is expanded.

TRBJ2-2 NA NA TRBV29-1 TGCAGCGTTGAAGTTTACAGGAAGACCGGGGAGCTGTTTTTT CSVEVYRKTGELFF
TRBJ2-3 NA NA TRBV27 TGTGCCAGCAGTCAGGGTTCAGATACGCAGTATTTT CASSQGSDTQYF
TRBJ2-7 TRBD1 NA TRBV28 TGTGCCAGCAGTATCGGGACAGGAGAGCAGTACTTC CASSIGTGEQYF
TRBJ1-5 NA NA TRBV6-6 TGTGCCAGCAGCCATACAGGGATGAATCAGCCCCAGCATTTT CASSHTGMNQPQHF
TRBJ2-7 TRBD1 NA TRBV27 TGTGCCAGCAGTAAGGACAGGGGGTCCCCCTACGAGCAGTACTTC CASSKDRGSPYEQYF
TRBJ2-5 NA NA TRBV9 TGTGCCAGCAGCGCCGCGCCTAATCTTAAAGAGACCCAGTACTTC CASSAAPNLKETQYF
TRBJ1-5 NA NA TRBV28 TGTGCCAGCAGTTTGGCGCAGGCCAGCAATCAGCCCCAGCATTTT CASSLAQASNQPQHF
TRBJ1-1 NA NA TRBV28 TGTGCCAGCAGGCCTCTACAGGGGAACACTGAAGCTTTCTTT CASRPLQGNTEAFF
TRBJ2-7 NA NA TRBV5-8 TGTGCCAGCAGCTTGAGGCAGGGGGGATCCGAGCAGTACTTC CASSLRQGGSEQYF
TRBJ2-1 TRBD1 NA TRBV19 TGTGCCAGTAGTAGAACCGGGACAGGGGGCCTCCTGGAGCAGTTCTTC CASSRTGTGGLLEQFF
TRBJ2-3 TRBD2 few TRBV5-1 TGCGCCAGCAGCTTGGCTTCCTTGCGGGAGGGCCAGAGTACGCAGTATTTT CASSLASLREGQSTQYF
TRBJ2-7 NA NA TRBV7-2 TGTGCCAGCAGCTCCCGAGGGAGCGATAGCTCCTACGAGCAGTACTTC CASSSRGSDSSYEQYF
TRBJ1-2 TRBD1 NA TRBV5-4 TGTGCCAGCAGCTTGGCCGGACAGGGGGCTTTAGGCTACACCTTC CASSLAGQGALGYTF
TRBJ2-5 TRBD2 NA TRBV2 TGTGCCAGCAGTGAAGGCGGGAGGAACGAAAATCAAGAGACCCAGTACTTC CASSEGGRNENQETQYF
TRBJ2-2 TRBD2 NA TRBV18 TGTGCCAGCTCACCCGAAGGTAGCGGGAAGGTCACCGGGGAGCTGTTTTTT CASSPEGSGKVTGELFF
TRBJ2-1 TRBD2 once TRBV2 TGTGCCAGCAGTCAAGGTAGCGGGAGGTACAATGAGCAGTTCTTC CASSQGSGRYNEQFF
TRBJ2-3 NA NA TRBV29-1 TGCAGCGCCCGGCGCGGGGGCTGGAACTATACGCAGTATTTT CSARRGGWNYTQYF
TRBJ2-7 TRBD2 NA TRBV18 TGTGCCAGCTCGCCCGGCCTAGCGGATACCTACGAGCAGTACTTC CASSPGLADTYEQYF
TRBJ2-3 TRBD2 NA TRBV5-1 TGCGCCAGCAGCTCCACCGGGACTAGCGGGATGGATACGCAGTATTTT CASSSTGTSGMDTQYF
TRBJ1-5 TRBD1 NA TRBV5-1 TGCGCCAGCAGCTTACACAGGGGGCCGGGCCAGCCCCAGCATTTT CASSLHRGPGQPQHF
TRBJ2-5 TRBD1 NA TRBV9 TGTGCCAGCAGCGTCTCGGGACAGGGTGCTAAAGAGACCCAGTACTTC CASSVSGQGAKETQYF
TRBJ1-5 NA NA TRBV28 TGTGCCAGCACTAAGGGGGGGCTGGGCAGCAATCAGCCCCAGCATTTT CASTKGGLGSNQPQHF
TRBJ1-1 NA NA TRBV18 TGTGCCAGCTCACAAGAACGACACGGGACTTTCTTT CASSQERHGTFF